Described below is a single TCR beta chain sequence and its context. Its antigen remains unidentified. These data belong to a study of T cell responses to AZD1222 COVID-19 vaccine. Study-wide points: Elevations in Spike-specific TCR breadth and depth followed administration of two AZD1222 doses. Repertoires in all cases were sampled only once the peak T cell response had passed. Vaccine-associated CD4 TCRs spanned spike, dominant at 160-218 and 743-854. There were mostly white British donors and more females than males, and clonal diversity was possibly underestimated.

The table came from immunoSEQ multiplex PCR; TCRdb's copy has only in-frame clones and leaves some out. Altogether 160,000 or so clones are present, approximately 86% being singletons, with the ten largest covering about 7%. This clonotype was obtained from an adult who had recovered from COVID-19. The sequencing here drew on peripheral blood, taken after recovery from COVID-19.

The CDR3 reads CASRLSGNTIYF. The CDR3 bases are TGTGCCAGCAGGCTCTCTGGAAACACCATATATTTT. This rearrangement joins TRBV6-6 to TRBJ1-3; no clear D. V was clipped by 6 bases and J by 0 bases, with 3 bases between them. The CDR3 runs to 12 residues. Germline loops: CDR1 MNHNY, CDR2 SVGAGI (reference sequence).